The clone carrying this TCR beta chain was recorded many times. What it binds is unknown. Library preparation for TCR beta used quantitative 5'-RACE with molecular barcodes. TCRdb reprocessed the 5' RACE reads with MiXCR, giving one entry per CDR3 protein. The repertoire includes fewer than 550,000 distinct CDR3 sequences, under 5.5% of them detected once, and under 4.5% sits in the top ten. V was shortened by 0 bases and J by 4 bases, with 11 bases between the two germline ends. This CDR3 region has 15 residues. The germline gives CDR1 SGDLS, CDR2 YYNGEE. The data belong to a study of CD8 T cells in ankylosing spondylitis. Study observations and caveats: The study looked at matched synovial fluid samples from ankylosing spondylitis patients. Disease-linked clones were reported to be significantly enriched there. Seemingly characteristic of ankylosing spondylitis blood was a TCR beta motif consisting of 7 or 8 highly homologous variants.

The receptor was isolated from a male donor with ankylosing spondylitis. The sample comprised blood, either unsorted or a sorted T cell fraction (not recorded which). The V call is TRBV9, the J call TRBJ2-4, with D unclear. CDR3 nucleotides: TGTGCCAGCAGCGTAGCAAGTAACGGGAAAAACATTCAGTACTTC. Protein product: CASSVASNGKNIQYF.